Here is one T cell receptor (beta chain) with its context. The antigen remains unidentified. The data were taken from a study of regulatory T cells in long-lasting Graves disease. CDR1 is SGHDT and CDR2 is YYEEEE in the germline V gene. V gave up 2 bases and J gave up 5 bases, with 10 bases separating them. The CDR3 covers 13 residues. Time point in this sample: newly diagnosed GD, antithyroid drugs for less than 3 months. Construction of the TCR library relied on RNA isolated from PBMCs. Patient provenance is recorded as an endocrinology department in Xi'an, China. Overall study findings and caveats: TRBV28, TRBJ1-2 and TRBJ2-5 were segments that persistent disease favored.

Combining iRepertoire HTBI primers with Arm-PCR of CDR3 regions, the authors built TCR beta libraries. TCRdb passed the multiplex PCR reads through MiXCR, listing each CDR3 protein once. The sample yields 400,000 to 450,000 distinct CDR3 sequences, about 15% seen once. These sequences were also reported in another study, on T cells in Graves' hyperthyroidism and ophthalmopathy. Per that paper: The study used the HTBI primer set for a first-round RT-PCR of the TCR CDR3. The model's output predicted ophthalmopathy at a median of about 6.5 months prior to onset.

The origin of this receptor is a woman aged 25 to 39 with Graves disease. Specimen: peripheral blood mononuclear cells (PBMCs), collected at new diagnosis, from a patient treated with antithyroid drugs. The chain links TRBV5-6 to TRBJ2-5, with no clear D. The CDR3 DNA reads as TGTGCCAGCAGCTTCGAACAATGGGAGACCCAGTACTTC. Translated, it gives CASSFEQWETQYF.